The 15 T cell receptor beta chains reported below all come from one sample, sequenced in a study of blood T cells in healthy people across ages. PCR was performed a second time for about 6 to 12 cycles using a sample-barcoded 5' primer and a J-beta primer mix. TCRdb ran MiXCR on the 5' RACE reads and lists one entry per CDR3 protein. The sample lists over a million distinct CDR3 sequences, 35% to 45% occurring once. Material: blood. Every receptor here comes from a young woman in good health.

CDR3 sequence: CASSFGPNSPLHF. The CDR3 bases are TGTGCCAGCAGCTTCGGACCCAATTCACCCCTCCACTTT. The V gene is TRBV7-9, the J gene TRBJ1-6; D gene unclear. The CDR3 is 13 amino acids. Looked up from germline, CDR1 is SEHNR and CDR2 is FQNEAQ (reference sequence). V shed 3 bases and J shed 7 bases, with 7 bases lying between them. The full variable domain, with the rest looked up from reference TRBV7-9 and TRBJ1-6, is DTGVSQNPRHKITKRGQNVTFRCDPISEHNRLYWYRQTLGQGPEFLTYFQNEAQLEKSRLLSDRFSAERPKGSFSTLEIQRTEQGDSAMYLCASSFGPNSPLHFGNGTRLTVT.

This chain uses TRBV7-6 with TRBJ2-1; 10 bases agree with TRBD2. The V gene end was trimmed by 5 bases and the J gene end by 4 bases; junction bases not matched to a gene: 8. The CDR3 is 16 residues long. Germline CDR1 reads SGHVS; CDR2 reads FNYEAQ. The CDR3 loop is CASSQHPAGGYNEQFF. The CDR3 DNA is TGTGCCAGCAGCCAACACCCAGCGGGAGGGTACAATGAGCAGTTCTTC. Drawing the rest from reference TRBV7-6 and TRBJ2-1, the complete variable domain is GAGVSQSPRYKVTKRGQDVALRCDPISGHVSLYWYRQALGQGPEFLTYFNYEAQQDKSGLPNDRFSAERPEGSISTLTIQRTEQRDSAMYRCASSQHPAGGYNEQFFGPGTRLTVL.

This clonotype was seen a handful of times. This sequence joins TRBV27 and TRBJ2-3; D not certain. Looked up from germline, CDR1 is MNHEY and CDR2 is SMNVEV (reference sequence). The CDR3 runs to 15 residues. V lost 5 bases and J lost 3, with 15 bases in between. The CDR3 DNA is TGTGCCAGCAGTATTATGAGCGCTTCAACAGATACGCAGTATTTT. This translates into CASSIMSASTDTQYF.

The genes are TRBV5-1 and TRBJ1-1; tentatively, D is TRBD1 (5 bases). The CDR3 spans 16 residues. Germline CDR1 reads SGHRS; CDR2 reads YFSETQ. The V and J ends lost 4 bases and 4 bases respectively, with 20 bases between them. This chain's CDR3 is CASSANLGLGGTEAFF. The CDR3 region has the DNA TGCGCCAGCAGCGCAAATCTGGGACTTGGAGGCACTGAAGCTTTCTTT.

V usage is TRBV5-4 and J usage is TRBJ2-1; D is undetermined. V was cut by 3 bases and J by 0 bases, with 13 bases left in between. The germline gives CDR1 SGHNT, CDR2 YYREEE (reference sequence). The CDR3 is made up of 16 amino acids. The CDR3 DNA sequence: TGTGCCAGCAGCTATCCCAGTGGGGTCTCCTACAATGAGCAGTTCTTC. The encoded protein is CASSYPSGVSYNEQFF. Based on the CDR3 plus reference TRBV5-4 and TRBJ2-1, the full variable domain is ETGVTQSPTHLIKTRGQQVTLRCSSQSGHNTVSWYQQALGQGPQFIFQYYREEENGRGNFPPRFSGLQFPNYSSELNVNALELDDSALYLCASSYPSGVSYNEQFFGPGTRLTVL.

The chain has TRBV30 and TRBJ2-3; TRBD2 agrees at 10 bases. Germline CDR1 is GTSNPN and CDR2 is SVGIG (reference sequence). The junction had 17 bases not matched to a gene; V was cut back by 6 bases and J by 5 bases. The CDR3 is made up of 17 amino acids. CDR3 region: CACRPRLAGPRGDTQYF. The CDR3 DNA is TGTGCCTGCCGCCCGAGACTAGCGGGCCCGAGGGGAGATACGCAGTATTTT.

This chain links TRBV6-1 with TRBJ1-5, with 11 bases identical to TRBD1. Germline V gene sequence: CDR1 MNHNS, CDR2 SASEGT. CDR3 length: 14 amino acids. The trim removed 8 bases at V and 7 bases at J, leaving 7 bases unmatched. CDR3 bases: TGTGCCAGCTTCAGCCGGGACAGGGGGCAGCCCCAGCATTTT. Protein product: CASFSRDRGQPQHF.

This clonotype appeared a few times. This chain uses TRBV28 with TRBJ2-1, with 14 bases aligning to TRBD2. Per the germline V gene, CDR1 is MDHEN and CDR2 is SYDVKM. CDR3 length equals 16 residues. V lost 5 bases, J lost 4 bases, and 4 bases stayed unmatched. Here the CDR3 DNA reads TGTGCCAGCAGTGGGGGACTAGCGGGAGTATACAATGAGCAGTTCTTC. Encoded protein: CASSGGLAGVYNEQFF.

The V gene is TRBV5-1, the J gene TRBJ1-2, with a weak D call TRBD1 (6 bases). CDR1 is SGHRS, CDR2 YFSETQ, per germline. The length of the CDR3 is 16 residues. Deletions cut 0 bases from V and 3 bases from J, with 15 bases between. As DNA, the CDR3 is TGCGCCAGCAGCTTGGGAGCAGGGGCGGAGTACTATGGCTACACCTTC. The encoded protein is CASSLGAGAEYYGYTF.

This clonotype turned up a few times. V and J are TRBV4-3 and TRBJ2-7; TRBD1 matches at 8 bases. This CDR3 has 17 amino acids. J gave up 3 bases and V 2 bases, and 12 bases lay outside the gene matches. Germline CDR1 and CDR2: LGHNA and YSLEER. The DNA of the CDR3 is TGCGCCAGCAGCCAAATGGGACAGGACGGGAGACTCTACGAGCAGTACTTC. Protein product: CASSQMGQDGRLYEQYF.

There are a few counts of this clonotype. The V gene is TRBV11-1, the J gene TRBJ2-1, with 12 bases lining up with TRBD2. CDR3 size: 14 residues. Germline V lookup: CDR1 SGHAT, CDR2 FQDESV (reference sequence). V gave up 8 bases and J gave up 4 bases; unmatched junction bases: 3. Here the CDR3 DNA reads TGTGCCAGCGGACTAGCGGGGAATTACAATGAGCAGTTCTTC. This gives the protein CASGLAGNYNEQFF.

V usage is TRBV25-1 and J usage is TRBJ1-2; D is undetermined. V was shortened by 4 bases and J by 7 bases, with 7 bases between the two germline ends. This CDR3 is built from 11 residues. Germline CDR1 reads MGHDK; CDR2 reads SYGVNS. The CDR3 region has the DNA TGTGCCAGCAGTGGAAGGGTTGGCTACACCTTC. This gives the protein CASSGRVGYTF.

The chain joins TRBV4-3 to TRBJ2-7; D is possibly TRBD2 (6 bases). The CDR3 covers 15 residues. Germline CDR1 and CDR2: LGHNA and YSLEER. V was trimmed by 1 base and J by 3 bases, leaving 13 bases between them. The CDR3 DNA reads TGCGCCAGCAGCCAAGCCCGAACTAGCATCTACGAGCAGTACTTC. Amino acid sequence: CASSQARTSIYEQYF.

J is TRBJ2-7 and V is TRBV20-1, with TRBD1 identical over 9 bases. CDR1 is DFQATT, CDR2 SNEGSKA, per germline (reference sequence). V was clipped by 5 bases and J by 2 bases; unmatched bases: 4. This CDR3 is 13 amino acids long. CDR3 coding DNA: TGCAGTGCTGCGGGACAGGGCCCCTACGAGCAGTACTTC. Translation: CSAAGQGPYEQYF.

The genes are TRBV27 and TRBJ2-5, with TRBD2 identical over 9 bases. CDR3 length: 13 amino acids. Losses at the gene ends were 6 bases for V and 6 bases for J; bases not matched to a gene: 5. The V gene's germline CDR1 is MNHEY and CDR2 SMNVEV (reference sequence). CDR3 nucleotide sequence: TGTGCCAGCAGAGCTAGCGGGGTAAAGACCCAGTACTTC. This sequence encodes CASRASGVKTQYF.